Following are 27 T cell receptor beta chains from one sample sequenced in a study of spatial heterogeneity in lung cancer. TCRdb re-derived calls from the 5' RACE reads in MiXCR, one entry per CDR3 protein. The sample includes some 100,000 distinct CDR3 sequences, over 9.5% of them seen just once. Documented time point: sample taken at primary tumor resection. Sequencing covered unsorted whole RNA taken from tumor, nontumor lung or frozen PBMC. The material sequenced was PBMCs, taken at surgery. The receptors come from a male donor with early-stage non-small cell lung cancer.

The gene calls are TRBV7-3 and TRBJ2-2; D is perhaps TRBD1 (5 bases). Trimming took off 3 bases at V and 4 bases at J, with 12 bases between the two ends. The CDR3 loop spans 15 amino acids. Germline V gives CDR1 SGHTA, CDR2 FQGTGA. The CDR3 loop is CASSLTAGTTGELFF. CDR3 nucleotides: TGTGCCAGCAGCTTGACAGCCGGTACCACCGGGGAGCTGTTTTTT.

The genes are TRBV7-2 and TRBJ2-3, with D unclear. CDR1 and CDR2 from the germline V gene are SGHTA and FQGNSA. The V and J ends lost 3 bases and 5 bases respectively, with 12 bases between them. The length of the CDR3 is 14 residues. The chain's CDR3 is CASSLALQQDTQYF. The CDR3 DNA reads as TGTGCCAGCAGCTTGGCCCTCCAGCAAGATACGCAGTATTTT.

At least ten counts were recorded for this clonotype. CDR3 bases: TGCAGCGTCGCGCCTTCGGGACAGGAGGGATACGAGCAGTACTTC. Its translation is CSVAPSGQEGYEQYF. This chain links TRBV29-1 with TRBJ2-7; 8 nucleotides agree with TRBD1. This CDR3 comprises 15 residues. Losses at the gene ends were 6 bases for V and 4 bases for J; bases not matched to a gene: 14. Germline loops: CDR1 SQVTM, CDR2 ANQGSEA.

The V call is TRBV7-2, the J call TRBJ2-1, with D possibly TRBD1 on 6 matching bases. In germline, CDR1 is SGHTA, CDR2 FQGNSA. V lost 4 bases to trimming and J lost 10 bases, with 14 bases between them. This CDR3 is 13 amino acids long. CDR3 protein: CASSSSRGREQFF. The DNA of the CDR3 is TGTGCCAGCAGCTCCTCTAGGGGGAGAGAGCAGTTCTTC.

This clonotype was found a few times. The genes are TRBV15 and TRBJ2-7; TRBD2 might be the D (5 bases). Germline CDR1 reads LNHNV; CDR2 reads YYDKDF (reference sequence). Trimming stripped 0 bases from V and 0 bases from J, with 9 bases between. This CDR3 is 15 amino acids long. DNA of the CDR3: TGTGCCACCAGCAGAGATCCGGGGAACTCCTACGAGCAGTACTTC. Its translation: CATSRDPGNSYEQYF.

V is TRBV7-2 and J is TRBJ2-3; D call uncertain. CDR3 length: 14 amino acids. V was cut by 3 bases and J by 0 bases, with 7 bases left in between. Germline V gives CDR1 SGHTA, CDR2 FQGNSA. CDR3 protein: CASSFQPSTDTQYF. The CDR3, as DNA: TGTGCCAGCAGCTTTCAACCTAGCACAGATACGCAGTATTTT.

The chain is built from TRBV28 and TRBJ2-7, with D perhaps being TRBD1 or TRBD2 (6 bases each). Trimming cost V 5 bases and J 4 bases, with 15 bases left between them. The CDR3 loop spans 14 amino acids. Germline CDR1 MDHEN, CDR2 SYDVKM. As DNA, the CDR3 is TGTGCCAGCAGTGCCCCGGGGGCAGGGTACGAGCAGTACTTC. Protein: CASSAPGAGYEQYF.

The chain combines TRBV30 with TRBJ1-2; no firm D call. Looked up from germline, CDR1 is GTSNPN and CDR2 is SVGIG (reference sequence). The CDR3 is made up of 12 amino acids. V lost 0 bases and J lost 2, with 4 bases in between. CDR3 in amino acids: CAWSVKNYGYTF. In nucleotides, the CDR3 is TGTGCCTGGAGTGTAAAAAACTATGGCTACACCTTC.

This clonotype was found many times. V and J are TRBV10-3 and TRBJ2-7, with D unclear. The CDR3 is made up of 14 amino acids. CDR1 is ENHRY, CDR2 SYGVKD, per germline. Trimming took 0 bases from V and 6 from J, leaving 12 bases between them. The CDR3 loop reads CAISESRSPREQYF. DNA of the CDR3: TGTGCCATCAGTGAGTCGCGGAGCCCCCGCGAGCAGTACTTC.

This clonotype was detected only a few times. The chain carries TRBV20-1 and TRBJ2-1, with 12 bases aligning to TRBD2. The CDR3 totals 16 residues. The V gene's germline CDR1 is DFQATT and CDR2 SNEGSKA (reference sequence). The junction had 9 bases not matched to a gene; V was cut back by 2 bases and J by 7 bases. CDR3 loop: CSARYATGTSGNEQFF. The CDR3 DNA sequence: TGCAGTGCTAGATACGCCACCGGGACTAGCGGGAATGAGCAGTTCTTC.

The chain combines TRBV7-8 with TRBJ1-4; weak D call: TRBD1 (5 bases). The CDR3 covers 16 residues. Looked up from germline, CDR1 is SGHVS and CDR2 is FQNEAQ. V was trimmed by 5 bases and J by 0 bases, leaving 13 bases between them. Here the CDR3 DNA reads TGTGCCAGCAGCAGGCGGAGGGACGCAACTAATGAAAAACTGTTTTTT. Amino acids: CASSRRRDATNEKLFF.

The genes are TRBV20-1 and TRBJ2-3, with 7 bases that match TRBD1. The CDR3 totals 13 residues. The V gene end was trimmed by 7 bases and the J gene end by 3 bases; junction bases not matched to a gene: 7. Germline V CDR1 and CDR2: DFQATT, SNEGSKA (reference sequence). This CDR3 is CSEGAIGTDTQYF. Written as DNA, the CDR3 is TGCAGTGAGGGGGCGATTGGTACAGATACGCAGTATTTT.

The chain links TRBV10-3 to TRBJ1-6, with D possibly TRBD1 on 6 matching bases. The CDR3 is made up of 14 amino acids. Trimming stripped 9 bases from V and 6 bases from J, with 15 bases between. CDR1 and CDR2 from the germline V gene are ENHRY and SYGVKD. CDR3 DNA: TGTGCCATTCGAGACAGGCACCCTAATTCACCCCTCCACTTT. Encoded protein: CAIRDRHPNSPLHF.

The table lists this clonotype with a count of one. J is TRBJ2-5 and V is TRBV15; no clear D. CDR1 and CDR2 (germline): LNHNV, YYDKDF (reference sequence). The V gene lost 2 bases and the J gene lost 2 bases, with 9 bases spanning the gap. The CDR3 has 14 residues. Here the CDR3 reads CATSRSPLQETQYF. The CDR3 DNA reads as TGTGCCACCAGCAGATCCCCCCTTCAAGAGACCCAGTACTTC. Full variable domain (rest looked up from reference TRBV15 and TRBJ2-5): DAMVIQNPRYQVTQFGKPVTLSCSQTLNHNVMYWYQQKSSQAPKLLFHYYDKDFNNEADTPDNFQSRRPNTSFCFLDIRSPGLGDTAMYLCATSRSPLQETQYFGPGTRLLVL.

The V gene is TRBV6-5, the J gene TRBJ2-3; D may be TRBD2 (5 bases). The CDR3 length is 15 residues. V lost 6 bases, J lost 1 base, and 14 bases lay in between. Germline CDR1 is MNHEY and CDR2 is SVGAGI. CDR3 DNA: TGTGCCAGCAGCCCCGGACTGGTTCGCACAGATACGCAGTATTTT. Protein sequence: CASSPGLVRTDTQYF.

This clonotype was observed a handful of times. The CDR3: CASSEAVGASSPLHF. In DNA form, the CDR3 reads TGTGCCAGCAGTGAAGCGGTCGGAGCTTCTTCACCCCTCCACTTT. This chain connects TRBV6-1 to TRBJ1-6; D call uncertain. This CDR3 is built from 15 residues. Per the germline V gene, CDR1 is MNHNS and CDR2 is SASEGT. V lost 0 bases and J lost 9, with 12 bases in between.

V and J are TRBV7-2 and TRBJ2-3; 11 bases are a match to TRBD2. V lost 4 bases to trimming and J lost 6 bases; unmatched junction nucleotides: 6. CDR3 length equals 15 residues. From germline, CDR1 is SGHTA and CDR2 FQGNSA. CDR3 region: CASSYGGTSGDTQYF. The CDR3 DNA reads as TGTGCCAGCAGCTACGGGGGGACTAGCGGTGATACGCAGTATTTT. Full variable domain (rest looked up from reference TRBV7-2 and TRBJ2-3): GAGVSQSPSNKVTEKGKDVELRCDPISGHTALYWYRQSLGQGLEFLIYFQGNSAPDKSGLPSDRFSAERTGGSVSTLTIQRTQQEDSAVYLCASSYGGTSGDTQYFGPGTRLTVL.

This clonotype was found many times. J is TRBJ2-5 and V is TRBV3-1; D gene unclear. The CDR3 is 13 amino acids. Germline V gene lookup returns CDR1 LGHDT and CDR2 YNNKEL (reference sequence). Between the trimmed V and J ends, which lost 3 bases and 4 bases, there was a span of 9 bases. In DNA form, the CDR3 reads TGTGCCAGCAGCCACTCCCGGAGAGAGACCCAGTACTTC. This encodes CASSHSRRETQYF.

This clonotype was seen ten or more times. The chain carries TRBV7-9 and TRBJ1-1; 8 nucleotides agree with TRBD1. Germline CDR1 reads SEHNR; CDR2 reads FQNEAQ (reference sequence). The CDR3 totals 16 residues. V gave up 5 bases and J gave up 1 base; unmatched junction bases: 9. This CDR3 reads CASSPGPTGANTEAFF. Here the CDR3 DNA reads TGTGCCAGCAGCCCAGGCCCGACAGGGGCGAACACTGAAGCTTTCTTT.

This chain connects TRBV10-3 to TRBJ1-6; a weak D match, TRBD1 (5 bases). Germline assignment: CDR1 ENHRY and CDR2 SYGVKD. This CDR3 comprises 12 residues. The V and J ends lost 8 bases and 5 bases respectively, with 7 bases between them. This CDR3 reads CAIGGDNSPLHF. For the CDR3, the DNA is TGTGCCATCGGGGGGGATAATTCACCCCTCCACTTT.

This clonotype was found many times. The chain employs TRBV4-1 and TRBJ2-7; no reliable D call. CDR1 and CDR2 from the germline V gene are MGHRA and YSYEKL. V was clipped by 3 bases and J by 3 bases, with 9 bases between them. The CDR3 length is 13 residues. The CDR3 is CASSQDGSYEQYF. Here the CDR3 DNA reads TGCGCCAGCAGCCAGGACGGAAGCTACGAGCAGTACTTC.

This chain links TRBV6-1 with TRBJ1-1; the D is unclear. V was shortened by 5 bases and J by 1 base, with 8 bases between the two germline ends. The CDR3 sequence is 13 residues long. Germline V gene lookup returns CDR1 MNHNS and CDR2 SASEGT. CDR3 in amino acids: CASSYGRNTEAFF. DNA for the CDR3: TGTGCCAGCAGTTACGGACGGAACACTGAAGCTTTCTTT.

A few counts support this clonotype. This chain joins TRBV7-3 and TRBJ2-5, with D hard to call. Germline V CDR1 and CDR2: SGHTA, FQGTGA. Trimming took off 2 bases at V and 2 bases at J, with 9 bases between the two ends. CDR3 length: 14 residues. The CDR3 reads CASSLVTRQETQYF. The CDR3 nucleotides read TGTGCCAGCAGCTTAGTTACCAGACAAGAGACCCAGTACTTC.

The CDR3 loop is CASSLRETQYF. In DNA, the CDR3 is TGTGCCAGCAGTTTAAGAGAGACCCAGTACTTC. The V and J genes are TRBV28 and TRBJ2-5; D uncertain. Germline lookup yields CDR1 MDHEN and CDR2 SYDVKM. Trimming shortened V by 2 bases and J by 4 bases, and 2 bases separated the two germline ends. This CDR3 has 11 amino acids.

The rearrangement uses TRBV5-1 and TRBJ2-2, with D uncertain. CDR1 SGHRS and CDR2 YFSETQ come from the germline V gene. The CDR3 totals 15 residues. V dropped 4 bases and J dropped 6 bases, with 16 bases sitting between them. As DNA, the CDR3 is TGCGCCAGCAGCCCAACCACATCTATGTCCGGGGAGCTGTTTTTT. Translated, it gives CASSPTTSMSGELFF.

The gene calls are TRBV19 and TRBJ1-5, with no clear D. The length of the CDR3 is 15 residues. Deletions cut 7 bases from V and 4 bases from J, with 17 bases between. CDR1 and CDR2 from the germline V gene are LNHDA and SQIVND (reference sequence). The DNA for the CDR3 is TGTGCCAGTACCCCGTCCCCCCCATGGAATCAGCCCCAGCATTTT. This encodes CASTPSPPWNQPQHF. The complete variable domain, with remaining parts taken from reference TRBV19 and TRBJ1-5, reads DGGITQSPKYLFRKEGQNVTLSCEQNLNHDAMYWYRQDPGQGLRLIYYSQIVNDFQKGDIAEGYSVSREKKESFPLTVTSAQKNPTAFYLCASTPSPPWNQPQHFGDGTRLSIL.

This clonotype was counted only a few times. This chain connects TRBV28 to TRBJ2-3; 8 bases line up with TRBD1. CDR1 and CDR2 from the germline V gene are MDHEN and SYDVKM. The CDR3 loop spans 15 amino acids. With 5 bases clipped from V and 2 bases from J, the junction kept 6 bases outside the gene matches. The CDR3 protein is CASSPGTGITDTQYF. The CDR3 bases are TGTGCCAGCAGTCCGGGGACAGGAATCACAGATACGCAGTATTTT.